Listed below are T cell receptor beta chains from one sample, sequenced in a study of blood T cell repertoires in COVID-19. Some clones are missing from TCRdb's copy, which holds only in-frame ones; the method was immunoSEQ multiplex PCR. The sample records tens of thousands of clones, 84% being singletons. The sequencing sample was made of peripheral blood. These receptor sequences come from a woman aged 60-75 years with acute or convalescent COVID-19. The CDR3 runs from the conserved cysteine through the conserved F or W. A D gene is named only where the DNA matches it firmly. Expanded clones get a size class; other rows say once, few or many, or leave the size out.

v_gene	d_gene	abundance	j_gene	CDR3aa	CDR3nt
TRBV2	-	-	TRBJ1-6	CASSEEGVPPLHF	TGTGCCAGCAGTGAGGAGGGCGTACCACCCCTCCACTTT
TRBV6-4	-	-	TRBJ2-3	CASSGGEVTDTQYF	TGTGCCAGCAGTGGGGGGGAAGTCACAGATACGCAGTATTTT
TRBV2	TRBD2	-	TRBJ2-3	CASSDGQGPSGGWDTDTQYF	TGTGCCAGCAGTGACGGACAGGGTCCTAGCGGGGGGTGGGACACAGATACGCAGTATTTT
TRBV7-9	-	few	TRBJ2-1	CASSPRNEQFF	TGTGCCAGCAGCCCGCGAAATGAGCAGTTCTTC
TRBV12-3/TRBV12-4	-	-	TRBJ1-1	CASSSFRKEAFF	TGTGCCAGCAGCTCGTTCAGGAAAGAAGCTTTCTTT
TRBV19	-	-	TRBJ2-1	CASSTTVQGDNEQFF	TGTGCCAGTAGTACCACAGTACAGGGAGACAATGAGCAGTTCTTC
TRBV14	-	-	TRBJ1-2	CASSQVTESGYTF	TGTGCCAGCAGCCAAGTTACCGAGAGCGGCTACACCTTC
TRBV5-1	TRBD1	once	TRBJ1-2	CASSWGTASGDYGYTF	TGCGCCAGCAGTTGGGGGACAGCCTCGGGGGACTATGGCTACACCTTC
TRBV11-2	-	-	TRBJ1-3	CASSSPGFQGGNTIYF	TGTGCCAGCAGCTCCCCCGGGTTTCAGGGCGGAAACACCATATATTTT
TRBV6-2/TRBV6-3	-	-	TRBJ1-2	CASSSPGLANYGYTF	TGTGCCAGCAGTTCCCCAGGTTTAGCTAACTATGGCTACACCTTC
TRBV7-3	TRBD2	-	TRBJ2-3	CASSSTGRATSGVTDTQYF	TGTGCCAGCAGCTCAACGGGCCGAGCGACTAGCGGGGTCACAGATACGCAGTATTTT
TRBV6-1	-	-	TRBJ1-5	CASSEPQGTSAPQHF	TGTGCCAGCAGTGAACCCCAGGGTACATCGGCGCCCCAGCATTTT
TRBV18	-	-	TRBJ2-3	CASSPLTAAGDTQYF	TGTGCCAGCTCACCACTCACTGCGGCCGGAGATACGCAGTATTTT
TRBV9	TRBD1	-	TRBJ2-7	CASSAGGQGYEQYF	TGTGCCAGCAGCGCGGGGGGACAGGGCTACGAGCAGTACTTC
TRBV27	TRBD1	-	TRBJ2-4	CASSPTGAIQYF	TGTGCCAGCAGTCCTACAGGGGCCATTCAGTACTTC
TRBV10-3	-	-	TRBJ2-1	CAIRGGDSYNEQFF	TGTGCCATCAGAGGGGGGGACTCCTACAATGAGCAGTTCTTC
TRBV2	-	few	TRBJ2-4	CASLSGLTKNIQYF	TGTGCCAGCCTCTCAGGGCTAACCAAAAACATTCAGTACTTC
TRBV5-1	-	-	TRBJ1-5	CASSLFPGQPQHF	TGCGCCAGCAGCTTGTTTCCAGGCCAGCCCCAGCATTTT
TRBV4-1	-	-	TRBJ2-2	CASSQGQMTGELFF	TGCGCCAGCAGCCAAGGGCAGATGACCGGGGAGCTGTTTTTT
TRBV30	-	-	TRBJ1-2	CAWSGGEGNYGYTF	TGTGCCTGGTCGGGAGGGGAGGGGAACTATGGCTACACCTTC
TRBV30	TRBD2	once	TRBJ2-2	CAWGGLAGAGTGELFF	TGTGCCTGGGGAGGACTAGCGGGGGCCGGCACCGGGGAGCTGTTTTTT
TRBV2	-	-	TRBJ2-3	CASSPGTDTQYF	TGTGCCAGCAGCCCAGGCACAGATACGCAGTATTTT
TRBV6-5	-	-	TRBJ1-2	CASGRGPANYGYTF	TGTGCCAGTGGGAGGGGACCCGCTAACTATGGCTACACCTTC
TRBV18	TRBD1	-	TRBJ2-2	CASSVGQVNTGELFF	TGTGCCAGCTCAGTGGGACAGGTGAACACCGGGGAGCTGTTTTTT
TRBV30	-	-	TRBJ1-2	CAWSVQGGYTF	TGTGCCTGGAGTGTACAGGGAGGCTACACCTTC
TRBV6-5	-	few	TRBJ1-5	CASSYSRSQPQHF	TGTGCCAGCAGTTACTCTCGGAGTCAGCCCCAGCATTTT
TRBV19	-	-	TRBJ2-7	CASSLSRGSGYEQYF	TGTGCCAGTAGTTTGAGCCGGGGAAGTGGCTACGAGCAGTACTTC
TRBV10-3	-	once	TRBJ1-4	CAITGGRNEKLFF	TGTGCCATCACCGGAGGCCGGAATGAAAAACTGTTTTTT
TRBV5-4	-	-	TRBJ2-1	CASSFREPYNEQFF	TGTGCCAGCAGCTTCAGGGAACCCTACAATGAGCAGTTCTTC
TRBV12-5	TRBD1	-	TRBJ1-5	CASGEGQGVLQPQHF	TGTGCTAGTGGTGAAGGACAGGGGGTTCTCCAGCCCCAGCATTTT
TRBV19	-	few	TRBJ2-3	CASSIGPEASTDTQYF	TGTGCCAGTAGTATAGGCCCCGAGGCTAGCACAGATACGCAGTATTTT
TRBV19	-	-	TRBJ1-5	CASSGDILDRLRNQPQHF	TGTGCCAGTAGTGGCGATATCTTAGACCGGTTGAGGAATCAGCCCCAGCATTTT